Listed below are T cell receptor beta chains from one sample, sequenced in a study of T cells in localized non-small cell lung cancer. The data were produced by immunoSEQ multiplex PCR, yet TCRdb's version contains in-frame clones alone and is incomplete. The profile covers roughly 77,000 clones, with 88% appearing a single time and 20% taken by the ten largest. The sequencing used peripheral blood, collected before any cancer treatment. These receptors all come from a woman aged 35 to 70 with stage I squamous cell lung carcinoma. Each CDR3 is given with its conserved first and last residue. Each record gives: J gene, V gene, clone size, D gene, CDR3 protein, CDR3 DNA. A D gene is named only where the DNA matches it firmly. Size is stated for part of the rows, as once, few or many counts, or as a class when the clone is expanded.

j_call: TRBJ1-1; v_call: TRBV2; clone_size: .; d_call: .; cdr3_aa: CASSENVRDEAFF; cdr3_nt: TGTGCCAGCAGTGAAAACGTCAGAGATGAAGCTTTCTTT
j_call: TRBJ1-5; v_call: TRBV19; clone_size: .; d_call: .; cdr3_aa: CASSLRALNQPQHF; cdr3_nt: TGTGCCAGTAGCCTCCGGGCCCTAAATCAGCCCCAGCATTTT
j_call: TRBJ1-2; v_call: TRBV5-1; clone_size: once; d_call: TRBD1; cdr3_aa: CASSEARGTGYTF; cdr3_nt: TGCGCCAGCAGCGAGGCCAGGGGGACCGGCTACACCTTC
j_call: TRBJ1-1; v_call: TRBV19; clone_size: .; d_call: .; cdr3_aa: CASSPTDLNTEAFF; cdr3_nt: TGTGCCAGTAGCCCGACGGACTTGAACACTGAAGCTTTCTTT
j_call: TRBJ1-5; v_call: TRBV5-5; clone_size: .; d_call: TRBD1; cdr3_aa: CASSVQDRGNQPQHF; cdr3_nt: TGTGCCAGCAGCGTCCAGGACAGGGGAAATCAGCCCCAGCATTTT
j_call: TRBJ2-7; v_call: TRBV6-6; clone_size: .; d_call: .; cdr3_aa: CASTFLGAGSYEQYF; cdr3_nt: TGTGCCAGCACTTTCCTCGGGGCGGGCTCCTACGAGCAGTACTTC
j_call: TRBJ1-3; v_call: TRBV4-2; clone_size: .; d_call: .; cdr3_aa: CASSQDRDNSGNTIYF; cdr3_nt: TGTGCCAGCAGCCAAGATAGGGATAACTCTGGAAACACCATATATTTT
j_call: TRBJ2-1; v_call: TRBV11-2; clone_size: .; d_call: .; cdr3_aa: CASSSGSYNEQFF; cdr3_nt: TGTGCCAGCAGCTCCGGCTCCTACAATGAGCAGTTCTTC
j_call: TRBJ2-5; v_call: TRBV5-1; clone_size: .; d_call: TRBD2; cdr3_aa: CASSPLAGVEETQYF; cdr3_nt: TGCGCCAGCAGCCCGCTAGCGGGGGTTGAAGAGACCCAGTACTTC
j_call: TRBJ1-5; v_call: TRBV6-6; clone_size: once; d_call: .; cdr3_aa: CASKGQGNQPQHF; cdr3_nt: TGTGCCAGCAAGGGGCAGGGAAATCAGCCCCAGCATTTT
j_call: TRBJ1-1; v_call: TRBV5-1; clone_size: .; d_call: TRBD1; cdr3_aa: CASSSGQGARNTEAFF; cdr3_nt: TGCGCCAGCAGCTCCGGACAGGGGGCTCGTAACACTGAAGCTTTCTTT
j_call: TRBJ2-7; v_call: TRBV5-1; clone_size: .; d_call: TRBD1; cdr3_aa: CASSISGQAREQYF; cdr3_nt: TGCGCCAGCAGCATCTCCGGACAGGCTCGAGAGCAGTACTTC
j_call: TRBJ2-3; v_call: TRBV9; clone_size: .; d_call: TRBD2; cdr3_aa: CASSPRGAGGDTQYF; cdr3_nt: TGTGCCAGCAGCCCGCGGGGGGCTGGTGGAGATACGCAGTATTTT
j_call: TRBJ1-2; v_call: TRBV30; clone_size: .; d_call: TRBD1; cdr3_aa: CACLTGVSSAYGYTF; cdr3_nt: TGTGCCTGCCTGACAGGGGTTTCGTCGGCCTATGGCTACACCTTC
j_call: TRBJ1-5; v_call: TRBV6-5; clone_size: .; d_call: .; cdr3_aa: CASSYPRTDVDQPQHF; cdr3_nt: TGTGCCAGCAGTTACCCCCGGACAGACGTGGATCAGCCCCAGCATTTT
j_call: TRBJ2-2; v_call: TRBV27; clone_size: few; d_call: .; cdr3_aa: CASRSATGELFF; cdr3_nt: TGTGCCAGCAGATCTGCGACCGGGGAGCTGTTTTTT
j_call: TRBJ1-2; v_call: TRBV10-3; clone_size: .; d_call: .; cdr3_aa: CAISEVGAGGYTF; cdr3_nt: TGTGCCATCAGTGAGGTGGGGGCGGGCGGCTACACCTTC
j_call: TRBJ2-1; v_call: TRBV10-1; clone_size: .; d_call: .; cdr3_aa: CASSDPASGNNEQFF; cdr3_nt: TGCGCCAGCAGTGATCCGGCCAGCGGAAACAATGAGCAGTTCTTC
j_call: TRBJ2-5; v_call: TRBV9; clone_size: .; d_call: TRBD2; cdr3_aa: CASSVEGSGPQETQYF; cdr3_nt: TGTGCCAGCAGCGTAGAGGGTAGCGGGCCACAGGAGACCCAGTACTTC
j_call: TRBJ1-1; v_call: TRBV6-5; clone_size: .; d_call: TRBD1; cdr3_aa: CASSPRQGRTEAFF; cdr3_nt: TGTGCCAGCAGCCCGAGACAGGGGAGAACTGAAGCTTTCTTT
j_call: TRBJ2-7; v_call: TRBV6-5; clone_size: .; d_call: TRBD1; cdr3_aa: CASSYDRASYEQYF; cdr3_nt: TGTGCCAGCAGTTATGACAGGGCTTCCTACGAGCAGTACTTC
j_call: TRBJ1-2; v_call: TRBV10-2; clone_size: .; d_call: .; cdr3_aa: CASSESAGFNGYTF; cdr3_nt: TGCGCCAGCAGTGAGTCGGCAGGGTTCAATGGCTACACCTTC
j_call: TRBJ2-7; v_call: TRBV5-1; clone_size: .; d_call: TRBD2; cdr3_aa: CASSPGLDEQYF; cdr3_nt: TGCGCCAGCAGCCCCGGACTAGACGAGCAGTACTTC
j_call: TRBJ2-7; v_call: TRBV15; clone_size: .; d_call: .; cdr3_aa: CATSRGQRRQYF; cdr3_nt: TGTGCCACCAGCAGAGGACAGAGAAGGCAGTACTTC
j_call: TRBJ2-1; v_call: TRBV30; clone_size: once; d_call: .; cdr3_aa: CAWSLGGGEQFF; cdr3_nt: TGTGCCTGGAGTTTGGGGGGCGGTGAGCAGTTCTTC
j_call: TRBJ2-7; v_call: TRBV11-2; clone_size: .; d_call: .; cdr3_aa: CASSPQTASYEQYF; cdr3_nt: TGTGCCAGCAGCCCTCAGACAGCCTCCTACGAGCAGTACTTC
j_call: TRBJ1-5; v_call: TRBV29-1; clone_size: .; d_call: .; cdr3_aa: CSVETSRGQPQHF; cdr3_nt: TGCAGCGTTGAAACCTCGAGGGGCCAGCCCCAGCATTTT
j_call: TRBJ2-5; v_call: TRBV30; clone_size: .; d_call: TRBD2; cdr3_aa: CACGLAQGETQYF; cdr3_nt: TGTGCCTGTGGACTAGCGCAGGGAGAGACCCAGTACTTC
j_call: TRBJ2-5; v_call: TRBV5-1; clone_size: .; d_call: .; cdr3_aa: CASSRVQETQYF; cdr3_nt: TGCGCCAGCAGCAGGGTACAGGAGACCCAGTACTTC
j_call: TRBJ1-2; v_call: TRBV6-1; clone_size: .; d_call: TRBD1; cdr3_aa: CASSAGTGLGSYGYTF; cdr3_nt: TGTGCCAGCAGTGCCGGGACAGGGCTCGGCTCCTATGGCTACACCTTC
j_call: TRBJ2-7; v_call: TRBV30; clone_size: .; d_call: .; cdr3_aa: CAWSRPGVYEQYF; cdr3_nt: TGTGCCTGGAGTAGGCCGGGGGTCTACGAGCAGTACTTC
j_call: TRBJ1-1; v_call: TRBV7-9; clone_size: .; d_call: TRBD1; cdr3_aa: CASSLTGVVTEAFF; cdr3_nt: TGTGCCAGCAGCTTGACAGGGGTGGTCACTGAAGCTTTCTTT
j_call: TRBJ1-6; v_call: TRBV6-1; clone_size: .; d_call: .; cdr3_aa: CASSEGPGDNSPLHF; cdr3_nt: TGTGCCAGCAGTGAAGGGCCAGGGGATAATTCACCCCTCCACTTT
j_call: TRBJ1-3; v_call: TRBV9; clone_size: .; d_call: TRBD1; cdr3_aa: CASSVAVTGAISGNTIYF; cdr3_nt: TGTGCCAGCAGCGTAGCCGTGACAGGGGCCATCTCTGGAAACACCATATATTTT
j_call: TRBJ2-7; v_call: TRBV11-3; clone_size: .; d_call: .; cdr3_aa: CASSLGPPPYEQYF; cdr3_nt: TGTGCCAGCAGCTTAGGGCCTCCTCCCTACGAGCAGTACTTC
j_call: TRBJ2-7; v_call: TRBV4-1; clone_size: .; d_call: .; cdr3_aa: CASSQEVRTYEQYF; cdr3_nt: TGCGCCAGCAGCCAAGAAGTCAGAACCTACGAGCAGTACTTC
j_call: TRBJ1-1; v_call: TRBV7-8; clone_size: .; d_call: .; cdr3_aa: CASSLVFKGANTEAFF; cdr3_nt: TGTGCCAGCAGCTTAGTTTTTAAGGGAGCGAACACTGAAGCTTTCTTT
j_call: TRBJ2-5; v_call: TRBV27; clone_size: .; d_call: TRBD1; cdr3_aa: CASSRGQRETQYF; cdr3_nt: TGTGCCAGCAGCAGGGGGCAGCGAGAGACCCAGTACTTC
j_call: TRBJ2-3; v_call: TRBV2; clone_size: .; d_call: .; cdr3_aa: CASSEDTDTQYF; cdr3_nt: TGTGCCAGCAGTGAAGACACGGATACGCAGTATTTT
j_call: TRBJ1-2; v_call: TRBV6-1; clone_size: .; d_call: .; cdr3_aa: CASSARATFYGYTF; cdr3_nt: TGTGCCAGCAGTGCCAGGGCCACGTTCTATGGCTACACCTTC
j_call: TRBJ1-6; v_call: TRBV19; clone_size: .; d_call: .; cdr3_aa: CASSTQTDNSPLHF; cdr3_nt: TGTGCCAGTAGTACGCAAACCGATAATTCACCCCTCCACTTT
j_call: TRBJ2-5; v_call: TRBV2; clone_size: .; d_call: TRBD1; cdr3_aa: CASLLDRGETQYF; cdr3_nt: TGTGCCAGCCTCTTAGACAGGGGGGAGACCCAGTACTTC
j_call: TRBJ1-5; v_call: TRBV12-5; clone_size: .; d_call: TRBD1; cdr3_aa: CASGTQGADQPQHF; cdr3_nt: TGTGCTAGTGGCACACAGGGGGCAGATCAGCCCCAGCATTTT